This T cell receptor beta chain comes out of a study of T-cell memory formation after mild COVID-19. In its sample, this clonotype was seen a few times. There are 13 residues in the CDR3. The germline gives CDR1 DFQATT, CDR2 SNEGSKA (reference sequence). Trimming removed 3 bases at V and 8 bases at J, with 13 bases between. TCRdb fed the 5' RACE reads into MiXCR, producing one record per CDR3 protein. The table has about 340,000 distinct CDR3 sequences, roughly 15% seen once. This sequence was found in a man aged 18-30 years who had mild COVID-19 (a few samples of this study predate the infection). Cell type and time point are not known. The chain joins TRBV20-1 to TRBJ1-4; D is unresolved. The sample taken for sequencing was PBMCs or a T cell subset sorted from them (not recorded which). As DNA, the CDR3 is TGCAGTGCTAGCGTTCGGGTCGACGAAAAACTGTTTTTT. Translating it yields CSASVRVDEKLFF.